These T cell receptor beta chains were read from a single sample in a study of blood T cell repertoires in COVID-19. TCRdb's copy holds only in-frame clones and misses some; the assay was immunoSEQ multiplex PCR. The sample lists a few hundred thousand clones; around 90% were seen once. Sequenced sample: peripheral blood. The receptors were sampled from a man younger than 35 with COVID-19, enrolled during active disease. CDR3s include the opening cysteine and the closing phenylalanine or tryptophan. Clone size is not always given. Where it is, it says once, few, many or a class for expanded clones.

TRBJ1-2,TRBV3-1/TRBV3-2,-,CASSQRLEGYTF
TRBJ2-2,TRBV9,-,CASSVDGRRTGELFF
TRBJ2-1,TRBV3-1/TRBV3-2,-,CASSQDAGGGMYNEQFF
TRBJ2-1,TRBV6-1,-,CASSATTSFVSYNEQFF
TRBJ1-1,TRBV12-5,-,CASGSPQGNTEAFF
TRBJ1-5,TRBV3-1/TRBV3-2,-,CASSQGLYSNQPQHF
TRBJ2-5,TRBV7-8,-,CASSPRTDRGQETQYF
TRBJ2-7,TRBV4-1,-,CASSQATGASYEQYF
TRBJ2-4,TRBV11-2,-,CASSLRDFGNIQYF
TRBJ2-3,TRBV3-1/TRBV3-2,once,CASSQELLAGAPKYF
TRBJ1-1,TRBV5-8,-,CASSLGGGRGRTEAFF
TRBJ2-7,TRBV4-1,-,CASSQDRGSGSYEQYF
TRBJ1-2,TRBV30,-,CAWSVQLGRPFNYGYTF
TRBJ1-1,TRBV11-2,-,CASSFVPQPEAFF
TRBJ1-2,TRBV4-1,-,CASSQDRQGDGYGYTF
TRBJ2-3,TRBV4-1,-,CASSQGRGMGTDTQYF
TRBJ2-3,TRBV3-1/TRBV3-2,-,CASSQSSSGRRTDTQYF
TRBJ2-7,TRBV6-5,-,CASSLRQGVHEQYF
TRBJ1-3,TRBV29-1,-,CSVEVRTGHRNTIYF
TRBJ1-4,TRBV19,-,CASSRQGVREKLFF
TRBJ2-5,TRBV7-2,-,CASSRTIQETQYF
TRBJ2-7,TRBV3-1/TRBV3-2,-,CASSPTFSGAAYEQYF
TRBJ1-2,TRBV5-6,-,CASSWPGVYGYTF
TRBJ2-4,TRBV5-4,-,CASSSATSGTDQRQYF
TRBJ2-4,TRBV24-1,-,CATPPLAKNIQYF
TRBJ2-7,TRBV5-5,-,CASSLGVRQVPSYEQYF
TRBJ1-5,TRBV6-5,-,CASSATRHSNQPQHF
TRBJ1-4,TRBV19,-,CASSIPYTVYATNEKLFF
TRBJ1-1,TRBV18,-,CASSPPDRATEAFF
TRBJ2-3,TRBV19,-,CASSTSGVVDTQYF
TRBJ2-7,TRBV30,-,CAWSGYEQYF
TRBJ2-2,TRBV11-3,few,CASGQNTGELFF
TRBJ1-2,TRBV27,-,CASSLRGTAFGYTF
TRBJ2-5,TRBV14,-,CASSQDGKWFGETQYF
TRBJ2-1,TRBV20-1,-,CSASWGESTNNEQFF
TRBJ2-3,TRBV19,-,CASSMLPDSPMQYF
TRBJ2-5,TRBV27,-,CASSLGSGGWETQYF
TRBJ2-6,TRBV29-1,-,CSVEARQGSGANVLTF
TRBJ1-1,TRBV10-1,-,CASSRGGEGTEAFF
TRBJ2-3,TRBV19,-,CASSRTSGGTDTQYF
TRBJ2-2,TRBV19,-,CASSIGTAGVTGELFF
TRBJ1-2,TRBV7-8,-,CASSPLGGGSYGYTF
TRBJ2-1,TRBV19,once,CASSMTGYNEQFF
TRBJ1-5,TRBV4-1,-,CASSQQGQPQHF
TRBJ1-5,TRBV6-1,-,CASSELVYYGDYSNQPQHF
TRBJ2-2,TRBV7-9,few,CASSLSGELFF
TRBJ2-3,TRBV5-1,-,CASSLDAGGYPDTQYF
TRBJ2-1,TRBV10-3,-,CAISRIAPSGRAHEQFF
TRBJ1-5,TRBV27,-,CASKVAGVNQPQHF